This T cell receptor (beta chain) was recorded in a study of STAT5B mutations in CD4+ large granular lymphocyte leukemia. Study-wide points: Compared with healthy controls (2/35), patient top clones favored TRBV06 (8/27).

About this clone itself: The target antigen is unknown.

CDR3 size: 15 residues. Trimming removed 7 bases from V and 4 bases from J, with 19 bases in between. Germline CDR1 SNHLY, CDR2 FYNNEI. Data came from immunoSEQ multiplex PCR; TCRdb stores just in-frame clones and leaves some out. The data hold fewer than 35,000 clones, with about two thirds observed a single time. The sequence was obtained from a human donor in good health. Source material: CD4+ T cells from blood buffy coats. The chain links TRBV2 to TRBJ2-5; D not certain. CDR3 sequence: CASTRTAAEGETQYF. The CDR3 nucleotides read TGTGCCAGCACCAGGACGGCAGCTGAAGGAGAGACCCAGTACTTC.